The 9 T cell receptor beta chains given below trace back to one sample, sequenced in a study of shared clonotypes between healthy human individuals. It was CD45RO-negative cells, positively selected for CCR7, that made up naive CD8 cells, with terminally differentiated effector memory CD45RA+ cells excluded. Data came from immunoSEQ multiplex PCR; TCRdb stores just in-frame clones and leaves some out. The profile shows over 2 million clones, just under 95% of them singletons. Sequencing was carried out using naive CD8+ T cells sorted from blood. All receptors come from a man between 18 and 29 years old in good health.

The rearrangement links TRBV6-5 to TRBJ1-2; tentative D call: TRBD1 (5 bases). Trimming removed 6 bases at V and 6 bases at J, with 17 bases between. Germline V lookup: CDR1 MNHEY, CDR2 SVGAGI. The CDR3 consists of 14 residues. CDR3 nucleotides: TGTGCCAGCAGCCCGGGGGGGTCATCAGATGGCTACACCTTC. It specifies CASSPGGSSDGYTF.

DNA of the CDR3: TGTGCCAGCAGTTATGGGGGCCAGGAGGCCCAGTACTTC. Its protein is CASSYGGQEAQYF. The chain carries TRBV6-6 and TRBJ2-5, with a weak D call TRBD1 (6 bases). This CDR3 comprises 13 residues. V was trimmed by 3 bases and J by 9 bases, leaving 14 bases between them. Germline V gene sequence: CDR1 MNHNY, CDR2 SVGAGI (reference sequence).

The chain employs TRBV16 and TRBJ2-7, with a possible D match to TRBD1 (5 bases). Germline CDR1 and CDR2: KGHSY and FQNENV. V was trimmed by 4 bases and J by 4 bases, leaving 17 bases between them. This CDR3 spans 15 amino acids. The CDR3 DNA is TGTGCCAGCAGCCCGTCCGACAGCCCCAGTTACGAGCAGTACTTC. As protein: CASSPSDSPSYEQYF.

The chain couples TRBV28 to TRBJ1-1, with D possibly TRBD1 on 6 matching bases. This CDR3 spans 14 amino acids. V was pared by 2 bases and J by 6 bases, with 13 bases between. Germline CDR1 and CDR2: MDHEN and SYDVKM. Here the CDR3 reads CASSLRGGDSEAFF. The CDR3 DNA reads TGTGCCAGCAGTTTAAGGGGGGGAGACTCTGAAGCTTTCTTT.

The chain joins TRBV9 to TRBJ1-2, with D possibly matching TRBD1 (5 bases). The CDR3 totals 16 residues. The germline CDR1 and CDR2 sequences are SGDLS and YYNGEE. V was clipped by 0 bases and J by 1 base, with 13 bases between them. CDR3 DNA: TGTGCCAGCAGCGTAGACAGGAGCCGGGGTAACTATGGCTACACCTTC. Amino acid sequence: CASSVDRSRGNYGYTF. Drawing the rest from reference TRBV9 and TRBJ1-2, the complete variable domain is DSGVTQTPKHLITATGQRVTLRCSPRSGDLSVYWYQQSLDQGLQFLIQYYNGEERAKGNILERFSAQQFPDLHSELNLSSLELGDSALYFCASSVDRSRGNYGYTFGSGTRLTVV.

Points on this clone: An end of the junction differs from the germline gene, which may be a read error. CDR3 amino acids: CSVEGTGDSNQPQHF. CDR3 sequence (DNA): TGCAGCGTGGAAGGGACAGGGGACAGCAATCAGCCCCAGCATTTT. The V and J genes are TRBV29-1 and TRBJ1-5; TRBD1 matches 10 bases. This CDR3 is 15 amino acids long. From germline, CDR1 is SQVTM and CDR2 ANQGSEA.

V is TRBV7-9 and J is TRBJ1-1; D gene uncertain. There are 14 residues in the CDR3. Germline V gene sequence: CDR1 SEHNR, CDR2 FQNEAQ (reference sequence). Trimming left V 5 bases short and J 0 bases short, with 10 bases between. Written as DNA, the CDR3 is TGTGCCAGCAGCCGGGATTTCATGAACACTGAAGCTTTCTTT. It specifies CASSRDFMNTEAFF.

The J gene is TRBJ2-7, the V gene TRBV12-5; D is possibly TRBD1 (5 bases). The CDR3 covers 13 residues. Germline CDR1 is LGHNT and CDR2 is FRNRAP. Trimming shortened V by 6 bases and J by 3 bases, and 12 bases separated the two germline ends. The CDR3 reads CASGPGNLYEQYF. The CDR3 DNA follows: TGTGCTAGTGGACCAGGGAATCTCTACGAGCAGTACTTC. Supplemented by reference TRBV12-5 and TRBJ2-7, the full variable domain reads DARVTQTPRHKVTEMGQEVTMRCQPILGHNTVFWYRQTMMQGLELLAYFRNRAPLDDSGMPKDRFSAEMPDATLATLKIQPSEPRDSAVYFCASGPGNLYEQYFGPGTRLTVT.

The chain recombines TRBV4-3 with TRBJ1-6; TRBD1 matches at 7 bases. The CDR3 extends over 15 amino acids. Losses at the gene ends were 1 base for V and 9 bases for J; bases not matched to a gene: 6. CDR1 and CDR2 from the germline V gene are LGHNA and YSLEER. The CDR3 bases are TGCGCCAGCAGCCAAGCTCAGGGGGATGGTTCACCCCTCCACTTT. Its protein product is CASSQAQGDGSPLHF.